This T cell receptor beta chain was documented in a study of cytomegalovirus exposure and HLA in healthy donors. Whole-study findings and limits: Within an earlier analysis, most TCR beta V segments proved productive either about 90% or about 30% of the time.

From germline, CDR1 is GTSNPN and CDR2 SVGIG (reference sequence). This CDR3 comprises 12 residues. V lost 1 base to trimming and J lost 6 bases, with 7 bases between them. In the case of this clone: The antigen is undetermined.

Use of 60 Vbeta and 13 Jbeta primers characterized the PCR. Sequencing was performed with immunoSEQ multiplex PCR; in TCRdb, only in-frame clones are kept and a portion is missing. Here the sample table reports 200,000 to 250,000 clones. The sequence was collected from a girl aged 2 to 10 in good health and CMV-seropositive. J is TRBJ1-5 and V is TRBV30; unclear D gene. Sequencing was performed on PBMCs. The chain's CDR3 is CAWSGGGQPQHF. CDR3 nucleotides: TGTGCCTGGAGTGGGGGAGGTCAGCCCCAGCATTTT.